One T cell receptor beta chain is described in this entry. CDR3 and TCR beta VDJ profiling relied on a genomic DNA template. MiXCR, run by TCRdb on the reads, gives a single entry per CDR3 protein. This table holds 200,000 to 250,000 distinct CDR3 sequences, approximately 65% found once. By flow cytometry, patients selected for sequencing had shown an expansion of CD8+CD57+ cells. The data derive from a study of CD8+CD57+ T cells in acquired aplastic anemia. Germline trimming cut 3 bases from V and 2 bases from J; bases unmatched to any gene: 7. CDR1 and CDR2 from the germline V gene are MGHDK and SYGVNS. The CDR3 has 17 residues.

V and J are TRBV25-1 and TRBJ2-1; 10 bases fit TRBD2. The TCR was taken from a human donor with aplastic anemia. What was sequenced was sorted CD4+, CD8+, or CD8+CD57+ T cells (not recorded which) from PBMCs. The CDR3 DNA is TGTGCCAGCAGTGATCCAAGGACTAGCGGCCCCTACAATGAGCAGTTCTTC. Translated: CASSDPRTSGPYNEQFF.